This TCR beta chain is drawn from a study of blood T cells in healthy people across ages. V shed 0 bases and J shed 7 bases, with 4 bases lying between them. This CDR3 contains 12 residues. Per germline, CDR1 LNHNV and CDR2 YYDKDF (reference sequence). Using a J-beta primer mix together with a sample-barcoded 5' primer, a second PCR was run for roughly 6 to 12 cycles. TCRdb re-called the 5' RACE reads through MiXCR, storing one row per CDR3 protein. The sample shows some 940,000 distinct CDR3 sequences, about 29% of them seen only once. These data were likewise used in another study, on T cells of mothers and their children.

This clonotype was obtained from a woman aged 35 to 49 in good health. The chain joins TRBV15 to TRBJ1-5, with D unresolved. Sequenced: blood. The CDR3 DNA is TGTGCCACCAGCAGAGACCACCAGCCCCAGCATTTT. Its translation: CATSRDHQPQHF.